This T cell receptor beta chain stems from a study of T cells after yellow fever vaccination. Findings of the study overall: Primary-vaccination clones mostly resurfaced post-booster (approximately 96% CD4, under 90% CD8).

Many counts were recorded for this clonotype. From germline, CDR1 is SGDLS and CDR2 YYNGEE. This CDR3 contains 13 residues. The V gene lost 3 bases and the J gene lost 6 bases, with 11 bases spanning the gap. TCRdb reanalysed the 5' RACE reads using MiXCR and keeps one entry per CDR3 protein. The sample shows under 5,000 distinct CDR3 sequences, about 4% of them seen only once. The sequence derives from a man aged 30 to 45 who received the YFV17D yellow fever vaccine. The specimen comprised PBMCs, either bulk or a sorted T-cell subset (CD4+, CD8+, memory, or dextramer-sorted; not recorded which), sampled 15 days after the yellow fever booster vaccination. This sequence joins TRBV9 and TRBJ2-3; the D is unclear. The CDR3 sequence: CASSGTMWDTQYF. DNA for the CDR3: TGTGCCAGCAGCGGGACCATGTGGGATACGCAGTATTTT.